This T cell receptor beta chain originates from a study of T-cell memory formation after mild COVID-19 listed by TCRdb under 2021. Describing the broader study: Most TCR sequence clusters were specific to one of the two donors. T-cell clones expanding and contracting after mild COVID-19 in a couple of donors were tracked by longitudinal TCRalpha and TCRbeta repertoire sequencing. The cohort was made up of two young adult volunteers, one female and one male, who were previously healthy.

The germline V gene (reference sequence) gives CDR1 as SEHNR and CDR2 as FQNEAQ. From its cysteine to its phenylalanine, the CDR3 spans 17 amino acids. Only the CDR3 region is kept as DNA, spanning 51 bases read in frame from base 1. Trimming at the junction amounts to 1 base on V and 2 bases on J, and the germline ends lie 15 bases apart. These reads were obtained on an Illumina NovaSeq 6000. TCRalpha and TCRbeta cDNA libraries were constructed by 5'RACE with constant-segment primers, with sample barcodes and unique molecular identifiers being introduced. Trizol reagent was used to extract RNA from every sample. Library amplification was performed in two PCR steps, and a second sample barcode and Illumina TruSeq adapters were introduced in the second step. Sequencing of libraries was performed on an Illumina NovaSeq with 2 x 150 bp paired-end reads. Under the source paper's analysis protocol: With migec v1.2.7, reads were demultiplexed and then collapsed into UMI-guided consensus sequences. Using mixcr v2.1.11, UMI consensuses were aligned to TRA and TRB V and J templates and then assembled into clonotypes. A clonotype was counted as expanded or contracted only if both edgeR and NoisET called the change significant, with noise models trained on biological replicates. For edgeR calls, the cutoffs were a false discovery rate-adjusted p below 0.01 and a log2 fold-change threshold of 1. As an exploratory analysis of dynamics, max-normalized trajectories of the 1000 most abundant clonotypes were examined by PCA with hierarchical clustering. Separately sequenced CD4+ and CD8+ repertoires were used to assign the CD4 or CD8 phenotype of responding clones. In-frame beta chains were kept once TCRdb had trimmed the public reads at Q25 with fastp and called clones with MiXCR. Each record represents a unique CDR3 protein, reported with the most common genes and DNA among its rows. The V and J calls were not made by the authors but by TCRdb's processing. The sample yields about half a million distinct CDR3 sequences; about 20% were counted once. Over 9% of the sample is held by the ten biggest clonotypes.

General conclusions and limits of the study: The study covered only a couple of mild cases, and larger cohorts including severe cases with pre-infection samples were considered necessary. Contracting CD4+ clones were found mainly in CM and EM memory subsets, while CD8+ clones were enriched in EMRA. Some responding clones were detected in pre-infection memory, suggesting pre-existing cross-reactive memory T cells joined the SARS-CoV-2 response. The second-wave clones that peaked on day 37 were not confirmed to be SARS-CoV-2 specific. Balanced CD4/CD8 phenotypes were observed for clones contracting from day 15 to 85, whereas a bias towards CD4+ was observed for a second wave of clones expanding from day 15 to 37.

Ficoll-Paque density gradient centrifugation was used to isolate PBMCs. Regarding this clonotype: Its antigen has not been determined. No clone much larger than this one lies a single base away; base qualities are absent.

Here the chain combines TRBV7-9 and TRBJ2-1; TRBD2 is possibly the D segment (5 matching bases). The sequenced material came from PBMCs or a T cell subset sorted from them (not recorded which). This TCR was sampled from an adult woman who had mild COVID-19 (a few samples of this study predate the infection). The sample titles of this study are shuffled in the database, so cell type and time point are left out; the donor was told from shared clones. The CDR3 corresponds to CASSLGGDYFTYNEQFF. The nucleotides read TGTGCCAGCAGCTTAGGGGGAGATTACTTCACCTACAATGAGCAGTTCTTC. The variable domain in full, with residues beyond the CDR3 obtained from the reference TRBV7-9 and TRBJ2-1 genes, is DTGVSQNPRHKITKRGQNVTFRCDPISEHNRLYWYRQTLGQGPEFLTYFQNEAQLEKSRLLSDRFSAERPKGSFSTLEIQRTEQGDSAMYLCASSLGGDYFTYNEQFFGPGTRLTVL.